The clone carrying this T cell receptor (beta chain) occurred many times. The data are from a study of blood T cell repertoires in COVID-19. As for the study in general: In each case, the material was cDNA or gDNA derived from T cells, B-cell-depleted T cells, or PBMCs.

Authors' methods: Amplified reference gene primers provided the basis for estimating nucleated cell counts. TCRdb's copy holds only in-frame clones and misses some; the assay was immunoSEQ multiplex PCR. For V, J and clone size, that table is used; D and trimming come from the DNA. The sample carries 140,000 to 150,000 clones, around nine tenths recorded once. In germline, CDR1 is MGHDK, CDR2 SYGVNS. The V gene lost 6 bases and the J gene lost 0 bases, with 9 bases spanning the gap. The CDR3 totals 13 residues. The TCR was taken from a human donor in a cohort sampled during active COVID-19. The chain employs TRBV25-1 and TRBJ2-7; D may be TRBD2 (6 bases). Input material: peripheral blood. DNA of the CDR3: TGTGCCAGCAGGGCGGGGAGCTCCTACGAGCAGTACTTC. Protein product: CASRAGSSYEQYF.